These T cell receptor beta chains were read from a single sample in a study of blood T cells in healthy people across ages. TCRdb redid the calling of the 5' RACE reads with MiXCR, one entry per CDR3 protein. This sample has roughly 550,000 distinct CDR3 sequences, with 24% found just once. These data also formed part of another study, on T cells of mothers and their children.

The sequencing sample was made of blood. These receptors all stem from a boy younger than 18 in good health. The conserved cysteine and the conserved F or W are not part of the CDR3 here. A D gene is named only where the DNA matches it firmly.

j_gene,v_gene,d_gene,CDR3aa
TRBJ1-1,TRBV3-1,-,ASSQTGRTF
TRBJ2-5,TRBV27,-,ASSFWPIQETQY
TRBJ2-7,TRBV5-6,TRBD2,ASSFRPSGTYEQY
TRBJ2-1,TRBV7-2,TRBD1,ASSLGGTGRYNEQF
TRBJ2-1,TRBV12-3/TRBV12-4,-,ASSLNRLPYNEQF
TRBJ2-1,TRBV4-3,-,ASSQAPYNEQF
TRBJ1-2,TRBV27,-,ASSNLANYGHT
TRBJ2-3,TRBV9,TRBD2,ASSAPGGGDTQY
TRBJ1-2,TRBV20-1,-,KAEEADGYT
TRBJ2-1,TRBV27,-,ASSLTDGNEQF
TRBJ2-7,TRBV7-9,-,ASSFLVNEQY
TRBJ2-1,TRBV29-1,TRBD2,SVRRTSGGVIGEQF
TRBJ2-3,TRBV29-1,TRBD2,SVALTSGASGTQY
-,TRBV2,-,ASSTDGRGEQF
TRBJ2-1,TRBV27,TRBD2,ASSLTRLAGVSNEQF
TRBJ1-1,TRBV4-3,-,ASSQEMGLNTEAF
TRBJ2-3,TRBV9,-,ASSVEVSTDTQY
TRBJ2-7,TRBV7-2,-,ASSLPSSYEQY
TRBJ2-2,TRBV24-1,TRBD2,ATSDSLLAGSNTGELF
TRBJ1-3,TRBV7-2,-,ASTLTGGFSGNTIY
TRBJ1-1,TRBV20-1,-,SARDIFSPRTVANEAF
TRBJ2-2,TRBV12-3/TRBV12-4,TRBD1,ASGSPGQGRNTGELF
TRBJ1-5,TRBV28,TRBD1,ASRLTGYQPQH
TRBJ1-1,TRBV6-2/TRBV6-3,-,ASGYGPNTEAF